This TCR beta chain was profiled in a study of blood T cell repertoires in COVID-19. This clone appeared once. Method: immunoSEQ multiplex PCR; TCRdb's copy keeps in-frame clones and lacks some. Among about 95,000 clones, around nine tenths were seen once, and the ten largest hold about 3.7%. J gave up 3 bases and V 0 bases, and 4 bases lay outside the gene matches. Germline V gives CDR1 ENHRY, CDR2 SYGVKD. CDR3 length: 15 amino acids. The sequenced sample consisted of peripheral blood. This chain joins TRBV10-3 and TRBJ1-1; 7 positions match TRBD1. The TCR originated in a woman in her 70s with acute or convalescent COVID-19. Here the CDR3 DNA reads TGTGCCATCAGTGAGTCCCCGGGACAGTACACTGAAGCTTTCTTT. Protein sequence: CAISESPGQYTEAFF.